The T cell receptor beta chain under discussion was sequenced for a study of T cell repertoires in cytomegalovirus infection (dated by TCRdb to about 2019). About the investigation overall: Donor HLA type was relevant to the analysis, because carriage of CMV infection together with the matching HLA type was indicated by public TCR beta signatures.

What the authors observed across the whole study: In both this cohort and an independent roughly 350-donor cohort, the cumulative frequency of public TCR beta family members distinguished carriers of CMV infection plus the relevant HLA type. The ex vivo response was dominated by HLA-C-restricted CMV-specific TCR beta clonotypes, and the single most frequent clonotype in two of eight donors was supplied by these HLA-C-restricted clonotypes.

This clonotype was found many times. Its specific antigen is unknown. Base qualities are not recorded, but no much larger clone differs from it by a single base. TCRdb lists the instrument as Illumina HiSeq 1500. Clones were called with MiXCR by TCRdb after fastp trimmed the public reads at Q25, and only in-frame beta chains were retained. Under each unique CDR3 protein, matching rows form one entry showing the most common genes and DNA. The sample profile shows 150,000 to 200,000 distinct CDR3 sequences; roughly 9.8% of them were found once. Of the sample, approximately 4.2% falls within the top ten clones. Specimen: PBMCs. The TCR sequence derives from a human donor in good health (CMV status not recorded). Some clones in this sample may be carry-over from other donors' samples.

In nucleotide form, the sequence is TGTGCCAGCAGTAATGACGGAACTGGGGCCAACGTCCTGACTTTC. Its protein reads: CASSNDGTGANVLTF. The sequence links TRBV12-3 or TRBV12-4 to TRBJ2-6; the D gene is not confidently resolved. Trimming removed 5 bases from V and 2 bases from J, leaving 10 bases between the germline ends. There are 15 amino acids in the CDR3, from cysteine to phenylalanine inclusive. Only the CDR3 portion is preserved as DNA: 45 bases, with reading frame beginning at the first base.